These T cell receptor beta chains were read from a single sample in a study of blood T cells in healthy people across ages. TCRdb fed the 5' RACE reads into MiXCR, producing one record per CDR3 protein. This sample carries 1.5 million to 2 million distinct CDR3 sequences, less than 50% of them seen once, and the ten largest clones take around 2.1%. Input material: blood. Source of these receptors: a woman in her thirties or forties in good health. Each CDR3 is given with its conserved first and last residue. The D gene is left open where the match is weak. Rows give clone size only sometimes, using once, few, many, or a class for an expanded clone.

>TRBJ1-2|NA|NA|TRBV12-5
CASGLVTGGSNYGYTF
TGTGCTAGTGGTTTGGTAACTGGCGGCTCGAACTATGGCTACACCTTC
>TRBJ2-5|few|NA|TRBV9
CASSVEDKQETQYF
TGTGCCAGCAGCGTAGAGGACAAACAAGAGACCCAGTACTTC
>TRBJ2-1|NA|NA|TRBV6-2/TRBV6-3
CASSSARGVPYNEQFF
TGTGCCAGCAGTTCGGCTAGGGGGGTCCCCTACAATGAGCAGTTCTTC
>TRBJ2-1|NA|NA|TRBV9
CASSVESGAYNEQFF
TGTGCCAGCAGCGTAGAATCCGGGGCTTACAATGAGCAGTTCTTC
>TRBJ1-2|NA|NA|TRBV3-1
CASSQDSGGGYGYTF
TGTGCCAGCAGCCAAGATTCGGGTGGCGGCTATGGCTACACCTTC
>TRBJ2-3|NA|NA|TRBV20-1
CSASPGLSTDTQYF
TGCAGTGCTAGCCCCGGGCTAAGCACAGATACGCAGTATTTT
>TRBJ1-2|NA|TRBD1|TRBV20-1
CSARDSGQGAGYGYTF
TGCAGTGCTAGAGATTCGGGACAGGGGGCTGGTTATGGCTACACCTTC
>TRBJ2-5|NA|NA|TRBV11-2
CASSLDSLSRGLTQETQYF
TGTGCCAGCAGCTTGGATTCCTTAAGCCGAGGGCTAACACAAGAGACCCAGTACTTC
>TRBJ2-7|NA|NA|TRBV2
CASSDRTGLSYEQYF
TGTGCCAGCAGTGACAGGACGGGGCTCTCCTACGAGCAGTACTTC
>TRBJ2-2|NA|NA|TRBV5-1
CASSPTMISGELFF
TGCGCCAGCAGCCCCACAATGATAAGCGGGGAGCTGTTTTTT
>TRBJ2-5|NA|NA|TRBV7-2
CASSDSSQTQYF
TGTGCCAGCAGCGATAGCTCGCAGACCCAGTACTTC
>TRBJ1-2|NA|NA|TRBV7-9
CASSYRGENYGYTF
TGTGCCAGCAGCTATCGTGGGGAGAACTATGGCTACACCTTC
>TRBJ2-1|few|TRBD2|TRBV6-2/TRBV6-3
CASSTPTSGLHNEQFF
TGTGCCAGCAGTACCCCTACTAGCGGCCTGCACAATGAGCAGTTCTTC
>TRBJ2-4|NA|NA|TRBV12-3/TRBV12-4
CASSLASRDIQYF
TGTGCCAGCAGTTTAGCGAGCAGGGACATTCAGTACTTC
>TRBJ2-7|few|NA|TRBV10-3
CAIRVQVDEQYF
TGTGCCATCAGGGTTCAGGTTGACGAGCAGTACTTC
>TRBJ1-2|NA|NA|TRBV9
CASSVASAANYGYTF
TGTGCCAGCAGCGTAGCGTCAGCTGCTAACTATGGCTACACCTTC
>TRBJ2-7|few|NA|TRBV6-5
CASSYSDEAYEQYF
TGTGCCAGCAGTTACTCGGACGAGGCCTACGAGCAGTACTTC
>TRBJ1-1|few|NA|TRBV29-1
CSVGHGINTEAFF
TGCAGCGTTGGTCACGGAATAAACACTGAAGCTTTCTTT
>TRBJ1-5|once|NA|TRBV20-1
CSASRSTQPQHF
TGCAGTGCTAGTAGGAGTACTCAGCCCCAGCATTTT
>TRBJ2-3|few|TRBD2|TRBV7-2
CASSSFGGSTDTQYF
TGTGCCAGCAGCTCTTTCGGGGGGAGCACAGATACGCAGTATTTT
>TRBJ1-2|NA|NA|TRBV12-3/TRBV12-4
CASSVPGLYGYTF
TGTGCCAGCAGTGTCCCGGGCCTTTATGGCTACACCTTC
>TRBJ1-5|NA|TRBD1|TRBV12-3/TRBV12-4
CASQGTGDRQPQHF
TGTGCCAGCCAAGGGACAGGGGATCGTCAGCCCCAGCATTTT
>TRBJ1-1|NA|NA|TRBV29-1
CSVCLAATREAFF
TGCAGCGTCTGCCTAGCCGCCACTCGTGAAGCTTTCTTT
>TRBJ1-1|NA|TRBD1|TRBV12-3/TRBV12-4
CASSPFTGGATEAFF
TGTGCCAGCAGCCCATTTACAGGGGGCGCGACTGAAGCTTTCTTT
>TRBJ2-3|few|NA|TRBV29-1
CSVESVTDTQYF
TGCAGCGTTGAATCTGTTACAGATACGCAGTATTTT
>TRBJ1-5|NA|TRBD1|TRBV28
CASSVGTAGNQPQHF
TGTGCCAGCAGTGTGGGGACAGCAGGCAATCAGCCCCAGCATTTT
>TRBJ2-6|NA|TRBD1|TRBV20-1
CSARTARGRLSGANVLTF
TGCAGTGCTAGAACGGCCAGGGGGCGCTTATCTGGGGCCAACGTCCTGACTTTC
>TRBJ2-1|NA|NA|TRBV2
CASSDRPAPSSYNEQFF
TGTGCCAGCAGTGACCGACCAGCCCCTAGCTCCTACAATGAGCAGTTCTTC
>TRBJ1-2|few|NA|TRBV13
CASSFLQEEDYGYTF
TGTGCCAGCAGCTTCCTACAGGAGGAGGACTATGGCTACACCTTC
>TRBJ2-1|NA|TRBD2|TRBV5-6
CASSLWGGDNNEQFF
TGTGCCAGCAGCTTGTGGGGGGGGGATAACAATGAGCAGTTCTTC
>TRBJ2-1|NA|TRBD1|TRBV6-2/TRBV6-3
CASSYPLDRENNEQFF
TGTGCCAGCAGTTATCCCCTCGACAGGGAAAACAATGAGCAGTTCTTC
>TRBJ2-6|few|NA|TRBV7-9
CASLVGASGANVLTF
TGTGCCAGCTTGGTCGGCGCATCTGGTGCCAACGTCCTGACTTTC
>TRBJ2-5|few|TRBD1|TRBV29-1
CSAPGQVNFEQYF
TGCAGCGCTCCGGGACAGGTTAACTTTGAGCAGTACTTC
>TRBJ2-6|NA|TRBD1|TRBV5-1
CASSLGTGPGSGANVLTF
TGCGCCAGCAGCTTGGGGACAGGGCCGGGATCTGGGGCCAACGTCCTGACTTTC
>TRBJ2-7|NA|TRBD2|TRBV20-1
CSARAPGLAGFNEQYF
TGCAGTGCTAGGGCTCCGGGACTAGCGGGGTTTAATGAGCAGTACTTC
>TRBJ2-5|few|NA|TRBV20-1
CSASRAGAQETQYF
TGCAGTGCTAGTAGGGCGGGGGCCCAAGAGACCCAGTACTTC
>TRBJ1-2|NA|TRBD1|TRBV4-3
CASSPGTGGPSDYGYTF
TGCGCCAGCAGCCCGGGGACAGGGGGACCTTCGGACTATGGCTACACCTTC
>TRBJ2-7|NA|TRBD1|TRBV5-1
CASSSVSGTGAYEQYF
TGCGCCAGCAGCTCTGTCTCAGGGACAGGGGCCTACGAGCAGTACTTC
>TRBJ1-2|NA|NA|TRBV5-1
CASSLGGSPNYGYTF
TGCGCCAGCAGCTTGGGGGGTTCCCCTAACTATGGCTACACCTTC
>TRBJ2-1|NA|NA|TRBV7-2
CASNSRGGVPQGEQFF
TGTGCCAGCAACTCCAGGGGCGGGGTTCCCCAGGGCGAGCAGTTCTTC
>TRBJ2-1|NA|NA|TRBV15
CATSRDSWYNEQFF
TGTGCCACCAGCAGGGACTCGTGGTACAATGAGCAGTTCTTC
>TRBJ2-5|few|TRBD1|TRBV6-2/TRBV6-3
CASSSGQVSQETQYF
TGTGCCAGCAGTTCGGGACAGGTATCCCAAGAGACCCAGTACTTC
>TRBJ2-7|NA|TRBD2|TRBV10-2
CASSESSGGYEQYF
TGCGCCAGCAGTGAGTCTAGCGGGGGCTACGAGCAGTACTTC
>TRBJ1-2|NA|NA|TRBV20-1
CSAKLGQRGYTF
TGCAGTGCGAAGCTGGGGCAGCGGGGCTACACCTTC
>TRBJ2-5|NA|NA|TRBV7-2
CASSLAGILGTQYF
TGTGCCAGCAGCTTAGCGGGTATATTGGGGACCCAGTACTTC
>TRBJ2-1|few|TRBD1|TRBV7-2
CASSRTSSPRTGFNEQFF
TGTGCCAGCAGCCGAACATCGTCCCCCCGGACAGGGTTTAATGAGCAGTTCTTC
>TRBJ1-2|NA|NA|TRBV7-2
CASSPISAGNYGYTF
TGTGCCAGCAGCCCCATAAGTGCGGGTAACTATGGCTACACCTTC
>TRBJ1-2|NA|TRBD1|TRBV20-1
CSARGGQGHPTNYGYTF
TGCAGTGCTAGAGGGGGACAGGGACATCCGACTAACTATGGCTACACCTTC
>TRBJ2-5|few|NA|TRBV4-3
CASSQEYPGGYQETQYF
TGCGCCAGCAGCCAAGAGTATCCGGGGGGCTACCAAGAGACCCAGTACTTC
>TRBJ2-3|NA|NA|TRBV25-1
CASSEGGRVGTDTQYF
TGTGCCAGCAGTGAAGGGGGCAGGGTTGGAACAGATACGCAGTATTTT
>TRBJ2-5|few|NA|TRBV3-1
CASSQVMDSQETQYF
TGTGCCAGCAGCCAAGTTATGGACAGCCAAGAGACCCAGTACTTC
>TRBJ2-1|once|NA|TRBV4-3
CASSERAFAGPRDEQFF
TGCGCCAGCAGCGAAAGGGCGTTCGCAGGGCCTAGGGATGAGCAGTTCTTC
>TRBJ1-6|NA|NA|TRBV13
CASNEGINANSPLHF
TGTGCCAGCAATGAGGGGATAAATGCTAATTCACCCCTCCACTTT
>TRBJ2-1|NA|NA|TRBV4-1
CASSHELVNEQFF
TGCGCCAGCAGCCATGAACTAGTCAATGAGCAGTTCTTC
>TRBJ2-1|few|TRBD2|TRBV4-3
CASSQDPGLANEQFF
TGCGCCAGCAGCCAAGATCCGGGACTAGCCAATGAGCAGTTCTTC